These T cell receptor beta chains were read from a single sample in a study of beta chain features in type 1 diabetes. TCRdb keeps only in-frame clones here, not all; method: immunoSEQ multiplex PCR. Of 640,000 or so clones listed, roughly 13% are singletons. The sequenced sample consisted of naive CD4+ T cells from blood. The receptors shown here come from a man younger than 30 with type 1 diabetes. The CDR3 runs from the conserved cysteine through the conserved F or W. Fields, in order: clone size, D gene, J gene, V gene, CDR3 DNA, CDR3 protein. The D gene is left open where the match is weak. Only part of the rows carry a size: once, few, many, or a class if the clone is expanded.

clone_size: NA; d_call: NA; j_call: TRBJ2-2; v_call: TRBV5-1; cdr3_nt: TGCGCCAGCAGCTTGGGGACACCGAACACCGGGGAGCTGTTTTTT; cdr3_aa: CASSLGTPNTGELFF
clone_size: NA; d_call: NA; j_call: TRBJ2-7; v_call: TRBV28; cdr3_nt: TGTGCCAGCCAAGGGACGGCTGCCTACGAGCAGTACTTC; cdr3_aa: CASQGTAAYEQYF
clone_size: few; d_call: NA; j_call: TRBJ2-3; v_call: TRBV5-1; cdr3_nt: TGCGCCAGCAGCTTGGCCCGAAGCACAGATACGCAGTATTTT; cdr3_aa: CASSLARSTDTQYF
clone_size: few; d_call: NA; j_call: TRBJ1-3; v_call: TRBV12-5; cdr3_nt: TGTGCTAGTGGTTTCCGACAGTCCTTCCCTGGAAACACCATATATTTT; cdr3_aa: CASGFRQSFPGNTIYF
clone_size: few; d_call: NA; j_call: TRBJ1-2; v_call: TRBV29-1; cdr3_nt: TGCAGCGTTGAAGATCCGGAAAGGGGCTTCTATGGCTACACCTTC; cdr3_aa: CSVEDPERGFYGYTF
clone_size: NA; d_call: TRBD1; j_call: TRBJ1-2; v_call: TRBV28; cdr3_nt: TGTGCCAGCAGACGGACAGGGACGTATGGCTACACCTTC; cdr3_aa: CASRRTGTYGYTF
clone_size: NA; d_call: TRBD1; j_call: TRBJ2-7; v_call: TRBV18; cdr3_nt: TGTGCCAGCTCATCACAGGGGTACGAGCAGTACTTC; cdr3_aa: CASSSQGYEQYF
clone_size: NA; d_call: NA; j_call: TRBJ1-5; v_call: TRBV6-5; cdr3_nt: TGTGCCAGCAGTTTGGAACCTACAGGGATCCAGCAGCCCCAGCATTTT; cdr3_aa: CASSLEPTGIQQPQHF
clone_size: NA; d_call: NA; j_call: TRBJ2-5; v_call: TRBV7-7; cdr3_nt: TGTGCCAGCAGCGGGAACATCCAAGAGACCCAGTACTTC; cdr3_aa: CASSGNIQETQYF
clone_size: NA; d_call: NA; j_call: TRBJ2-2; v_call: TRBV30; cdr3_nt: TGTGCCTGGACGGTTAACACCGGGGAGCTGTTTTTT; cdr3_aa: CAWTVNTGELFF
clone_size: few; d_call: NA; j_call: TRBJ2-1; v_call: TRBV9; cdr3_nt: TGTGCCAGCAGCCTCAGACTCCGGGGGCTAGACCACAATGAGCAGTTCTTC; cdr3_aa: CASSLRLRGLDHNEQFF
clone_size: once; d_call: NA; j_call: TRBJ1-1; v_call: TRBV29-1; cdr3_nt: TGCAGCGTTGGAGGGTTCATGAACACTGAAGCTTTCTTT; cdr3_aa: CSVGGFMNTEAFF
clone_size: NA; d_call: TRBD1; j_call: TRBJ1-5; v_call: TRBV15; cdr3_nt: TGTGCCACCAGCAGATCGGGACAGGACCATCAGCCCCAGCATTTT; cdr3_aa: CATSRSGQDHQPQHF
clone_size: NA; d_call: TRBD1; j_call: TRBJ1-5; v_call: TRBV5-6; cdr3_nt: TGTGCCAGCAGCACAGACAGGGACTTGCAGCCCCAGCATTTT; cdr3_aa: CASSTDRDLQPQHF
clone_size: few; d_call: NA; j_call: TRBJ2-3; v_call: TRBV11-1; cdr3_nt: TGTGCCAGCAGCTTCGACAGGATTGGCACAGATACGCAGTATTTT; cdr3_aa: CASSFDRIGTDTQYF
clone_size: NA; d_call: TRBD2; j_call: TRBJ2-1; v_call: TRBV10-3; cdr3_nt: TGTGCCATCAGTGAGGGGTCTAGCGGGATCGATGAGCAGTTCTTC; cdr3_aa: CAISEGSSGIDEQFF
clone_size: NA; d_call: NA; j_call: TRBJ2-2; v_call: TRBV2; cdr3_nt: TGTGCCAGCAGTGGTGACGGGCCCGCGAACACCGGGGAGCTGTTTTTT; cdr3_aa: CASSGDGPANTGELFF
clone_size: few; d_call: TRBD1; j_call: TRBJ2-1; v_call: TRBV4-1; cdr3_nt: TGCGCCAGCAGCCTGACAGGGGGCAATTCGTATGAGCAGTTCTTC; cdr3_aa: CASSLTGGNSYEQFF
clone_size: NA; d_call: TRBD2; j_call: TRBJ2-1; v_call: TRBV27; cdr3_nt: TGTGCCAGCAGTCCGGGACTAGCGGCCTTCAATGAGCAGTTCTTC; cdr3_aa: CASSPGLAAFNEQFF
clone_size: NA; d_call: TRBD1; j_call: TRBJ1-2; v_call: TRBV15; cdr3_nt: TGTGCCACCAGCAGTCGACAGGGAAACTATGGCTACACCTTC; cdr3_aa: CATSSRQGNYGYTF
clone_size: NA; d_call: NA; j_call: TRBJ2-1; v_call: TRBV5-1; cdr3_nt: TGCGCCAGCAGCTTGTTACAGTTCTACAATGAGCAGTTCTTC; cdr3_aa: CASSLLQFYNEQFF
clone_size: NA; d_call: NA; j_call: TRBJ1-1; v_call: TRBV29-1; cdr3_nt: TGCAGCGTTGAGAAGGGGAACATGAACACTGAAGCTTTCTTT; cdr3_aa: CSVEKGNMNTEAFF
clone_size: NA; d_call: NA; j_call: TRBJ1-1; v_call: TRBV9; cdr3_nt: TGTGCCAGCAGCGTAGATGGGGGCCGGGACACTGAAGCTTTCTTT; cdr3_aa: CASSVDGGRDTEAFF
clone_size: few; d_call: NA; j_call: TRBJ2-2; v_call: TRBV5-6; cdr3_nt: TGTTCCAGCAGCTTTACCTTCCTTGGGGCCTCGAACACCGGGGAGCTGTTTTTT; cdr3_aa: CSSSFTFLGASNTGELFF
clone_size: few; d_call: TRBD2; j_call: TRBJ2-5; v_call: TRBV11-3; cdr3_nt: TGTGCCAGCAGCCACGGGACTAGCGGATGGGGGGAGACCCAGTACTTC; cdr3_aa: CASSHGTSGWGETQYF